These 23 T cell receptor beta chains came from one sample sequenced in a study of beta chain features in type 1 diabetes. Study-level findings and limits: Shorter TCRB CDR3s, moderately but significantly so, marked every one of the four CD4+ subsets in Type 1 diabetes patients.

Sequenced material consisted of expressed TCRB transcripts (all of the isolated RNA was reverse transcribed). Profiling relied on immunoSEQ multiplex PCR, and the TCRdb table lists in-frame clones only, not all of them. Of 150,000 to 200,000 clones listed, just over 8% are singletons. No cognate antigen is known for these TCRs. Material for sequencing was central memory CD4+ T cells from blood. The origin of the receptors is a woman aged 18-29 years with type 1 diabetes.

The rearrangement links TRBV7-2 to TRBJ1-2; 7 nucleotides match TRBD1. Germline loops: CDR1 SGHTA, CDR2 FQGNSA. The junction had 4 bases not matched to a gene; V was cut back by 4 bases and J by 5 bases. CDR3 length: 13 residues. The CDR3 sequence: CASSSGQRYGYTF. Written as DNA, the CDR3 is TGTGCCAGCAGCTCGGGACAGCGGTATGGCTACACCTTC.

This rearrangement joins TRBV18 to TRBJ2-5, with D perhaps TRBD2 (5 bases). In germline, CDR1 is KGHSH, CDR2 LQKENI. The V end was cut by 2 bases, the J end by 1 base, with 8 bases between. The CDR3 is 14 amino acids. The CDR3 sequence is CASSPTGSQETQYF. The CDR3 DNA reads as TGTGCCAGCTCACCAACGGGGTCCCAAGAGACCCAGTACTTC.

The chain carries TRBV15 and TRBJ2-4; 9 nucleotides line up with TRBD2. This CDR3 contains 17 residues. V trimming: 1 base; J trimming: 0 bases; junction bases outside the gene matches: 4. CDR1 LNHNV and CDR2 YYDKDF come from the germline V gene (reference sequence). The CDR3, as DNA: TGTGCCACCAGCAGAGCTAGCGGGGATTTAGCCAAAAACATTCAGTACTTC. Translating it yields CATSRASGDLAKNIQYF.

This clone came up a few times. The chain recombines TRBV4-3 with TRBJ2-5; D may be TRBD1 (8 bases). The V and J ends lost 4 bases and 5 bases respectively, with 17 bases between them. The CDR3 runs to 15 residues. Per germline, CDR1 LGHNA and CDR2 YSLEER. The CDR3 loop reads CASSRATGEGETQYF. The CDR3 DNA reads as TGCGCCAGCAGCCGAGCGACAGGGGAGGGCGAGACCCAGTACTTC.

This clone has more than one count but fewer than ten. The J gene is TRBJ2-3, the V gene TRBV5-4; the match to TRBD2 covers 14 bases. Trimming cost V 4 bases and J 8 bases; bases outside gene matches: 6. The CDR3 is made up of 15 amino acids. Looked up from germline, CDR1 is SGHNT and CDR2 is YYREEE (reference sequence). CDR3 nucleotide sequence: TGTGCCAGCAGCCCCCAGACTAGCGGGAGGGTTACGCAGTATTTT. Its protein is CASSPQTSGRVTQYF.

This clone was counted a few times. The V call is TRBV19, the J call TRBJ2-5, with D perhaps TRBD1 (5 bases). Trimming shortened V by 1 base and J by 2 bases, and 8 bases separated the two germline ends. The V gene's germline CDR1 is LNHDA and CDR2 SQIVND (reference sequence). The CDR3 runs 14 residues. Here the CDR3 reads CASSIGQGQETQYF. CDR3 DNA: TGTGCCAGTAGTATAGGCCAGGGACAAGAGACCCAGTACTTC.

The table lists this clone with a few counts. This rearrangement joins TRBV27 to TRBJ2-1, with D unclear. CDR3 length: 15 amino acids. Germline V gene data show CDR1 as MNHEY and CDR2 as SMNVEV (reference sequence). V gave up 4 bases and J gave up 0 bases, with 10 bases separating them. The CDR3 loop reads CASSSFTSSYNEQFF. The CDR3 region has the DNA TGTGCCAGCAGTTCATTTACGAGCTCCTACAATGAGCAGTTCTTC.

The rearrangement links TRBV7-3 to TRBJ2-7, with 11 bases aligning to TRBD2. The CDR3 runs 15 residues. The germline V gene has CDR1 SGHTA and CDR2 FQGTGA. Trimming removed 1 base from V and 5 bases from J; junction bases left unmatched: 4. In DNA form, the CDR3 reads TGTGCCAGCAGCTTAAGTCTAGCGGGAGGACACGAGCAGTACTTC. This sequence encodes CASSLSLAGGHEQYF.

The sample holds a few counts of this clone. The genes are TRBV25-1 and TRBJ1-2; D call uncertain. Trimming removed 3 bases at V and 4 bases at J, with 9 bases between. The CDR3 totals 13 residues. The germline gives CDR1 MGHDK, CDR2 SYGVNS. CDR3 sequence (DNA): TGTGCCAGCAGTGACCTCGGGAGCTATGGCTACACCTTC. Its protein product is CASSDLGSYGYTF.

The rearrangement links TRBV9 to TRBJ1-1; no clear D gene. The CDR3 totals 13 residues. With 2 bases removed from V and 4 bases from J, the gap between germline ends came to 9 bases. Germline-derived CDR1 and CDR2 are SGDLS and YYNGEE. The CDR3 bases are TGTGCCAGCAGCGTGTCTCTGTCCACTGAAGCTTTCTTT. Encoded protein: CASSVSLSTEAFF.

DNA for the CDR3: TGTGCCAGCACCCTGAGCGGCTTCTCGGGCGATACGCAGTATTTT. This encodes CASTLSGFSGDTQYF. V gene TRBV19 combines with J gene TRBJ2-3, with D possibly being TRBD2 (5 bases). The CDR3 extends over 15 amino acids. Germline loops: CDR1 LNHDA, CDR2 SQIVND (reference sequence). The germline V and J ends were trimmed by 9 bases and 6 bases, with 22 bases remaining between them.

This sequence joins TRBV7-2 and TRBJ1-1; D might be TRBD1 (5 bases). This CDR3 is built from 14 residues. The germline V gene encodes CDR1 SGHTA and CDR2 FQGNSA. Deletions cut 3 bases from V and 0 bases from J, with 8 bases between. The CDR3 bases are TGTGCCAGCAGCTTGGGGGGACTGAACACTGAAGCTTTCTTT. Its protein is CASSLGGLNTEAFF.

The V and J genes are TRBV7-2 and TRBJ2-1, with 9 positions matching TRBD2. CDR3 length: 15 amino acids. Germline V lookup: CDR1 SGHTA, CDR2 FQGNSA. V dropped 5 bases and J dropped 7; count of bases not matched to a gene: 9. In DNA, the CDR3 is TGTGCCAGCAGCCCAGGGACTAGCCACGAAAATGAGCAGTTCTTC. It is translated as CASSPGTSHENEQFF.

This clone was found a few times. V and J are TRBV9 and TRBJ2-2; 11 positions agree with TRBD1. CDR3 size: 15 residues. Losses at the gene ends were 3 bases for V and 5 bases for J; bases not matched to a gene: 3. The V gene's germline CDR1 is SGDLS and CDR2 YYNGEE. Here the CDR3 DNA reads TGTGCCAGCAGCGCGGGACAGGGGGGTACCGGGGAGCTGTTTTTT. Translated, it gives CASSAGQGGTGELFF.

This clone has just a few counts. This chain links TRBV11-2 with TRBJ2-4, with D possibly being TRBD2 (6 bases). Germline CDR1 and CDR2: SGHAT and FQNNGV. There are 14 residues in the CDR3. V lost 9 bases to trimming and J lost 11 bases, with 23 bases between them. CDR3: CASGGALPSSVQYF. The CDR3 bases are TGTGCCAGTGGAGGGGCCCTCCCTTCTAGCGTTCAGTACTTC.

This clone was counted only a few times. The chain uses TRBV5-8 and TRBJ1-1, with D tentatively TRBD1 (6 bases). The germline V and J ends were trimmed by 9 bases and 0 bases, with 24 bases remaining between them. The CDR3 totals 17 residues. The germline gives CDR1 SGHTS, CDR2 YDEGEE. For the CDR3, the DNA is TGTGCCACCCGTAGACCTCAGGGGAGCGGCATGAACACTGAAGCTTTCTTT. This translates into CATRRPQGSGMNTEAFF.

The DNA for the CDR3 is TGTGCCAGCAGACCAACTAGCGGGAGCACCTACGAGCAGTACTTC. Translated, it gives CASRPTSGSTYEQYF. The V and J genes are TRBV6-6 and TRBJ2-7; TRBD2 agrees at 11 bases. This CDR3 region has 15 residues. Germline trimming cut 6 bases from V and 2 bases from J; bases unmatched to any gene: 6. The germline CDR1 and CDR2 sequences are MNHNY and SVGAGI (reference sequence).

The table lists this clone with a few counts. The gene calls are TRBV4-3 and TRBJ2-3; D is perhaps TRBD1 (5 bases). Germline CDR1 and CDR2: LGHNA and YSLEER. The CDR3 has 16 amino acids. The V gene lost 0 bases and the J gene lost 6 bases, with 16 bases spanning the gap. CDR3 nucleotide sequence: TGCGCCAGCAGCCAAGAAGGTCAGGGATTCCCCGATACGCAGTATTTT. It is translated as CASSQEGQGFPDTQYF.

V gene TRBV11-3 combines with J gene TRBJ2-7, with 11 bases matching TRBD1. Germline V lookup: CDR1 SGHNT, CDR2 YENEEA. CDR3 size: 15 residues. V lost 5 bases, J lost 2 bases, and 5 bases stayed unmatched. The CDR3 here is CASSRWTGGPYEQYF. In DNA, the CDR3 is TGTGCCAGCAGCCGGTGGACAGGGGGCCCCTACGAGCAGTACTTC.

The chain has TRBV30 and TRBJ2-3; D is unresolved. From germline, CDR1 is GTSNPN and CDR2 SVGIG (reference sequence). The length of the CDR3 is 13 residues. Trimming removed 0 bases at V and 3 bases at J, with 7 bases between. CDR3 loop: CAWSVGDTDTQYF. The CDR3, as DNA: TGTGCCTGGAGTGTAGGAGATACAGATACGCAGTATTTT.

The J gene is TRBJ2-5, the V gene TRBV11-3; D not resolved. From germline, CDR1 is SGHNT and CDR2 YENEEA. Trimming left V 4 bases short and J 4 bases short, with 19 bases between. This CDR3 comprises 16 residues. For the CDR3, the DNA is TGTGCCAGCAGCTACACCCTTTTGGCGGTGGGAGAGACCCAGTACTTC. Translating gives CASSYTLLAVGETQYF.

The chain recombines TRBV6-5 with TRBJ2-3; a weak D match, TRBD1 (5 bases). The CDR3 is made up of 14 amino acids. The V end lost 2 bases, the J end lost 1 base, and 7 bases lay between the germline ends. Germline V gives CDR1 MNHEY, CDR2 SVGAGI. CDR3 DNA: TGTGCCAGCAGTTACGGGGCTGGCACAGATACGCAGTATTTT. Amino acids: CASSYGAGTDTQYF.

The chain links TRBV4-3 to TRBJ2-6; tentative D call: TRBD1 (5 bases). V was clipped by 0 bases and J by 2 bases, with 11 bases between them. Germline-derived CDR1 and CDR2 are LGHNA and YSLEER. CDR3 length equals 17 residues. In nucleotides, the CDR3 is TGCGCCAGCAGCCAAGATGGGGCAGGGACTGGGGCCAACGTCCTGACTTTC. This codes for CASSQDGAGTGANVLTF.